Listed here are 17 T cell receptor beta chains from one sample, sequenced in a study of OX40 agonist ivuxolimab in advanced cancers. This table comes from immunoSEQ multiplex PCR, and its TCRdb copy is limited to in-frame clones, with some not included. This table has 60,000 to 80,000 clones, 75% to 85% appearing once. Sequencing used CD4+ or CD8+ T cells sorted from blood, obtained in a trial of the OX40 agonist ivuxolimab. These receptors were collected from an adult with an advanced solid tumor such as melanoma, head and neck, liver or kidney cancer.

V gene TRBV28 combines with J gene TRBJ2-1; D gene unclear. The CDR3 sequence is 13 residues long. From germline, CDR1 is MDHEN and CDR2 SYDVKM. The ends were cut back, 5 bases at V and 5 bases at J, with 10 bases in the middle. The CDR3: CASSGPQNNEQFF. Here the CDR3 DNA reads TGTGCCAGCAGTGGACCCCAGAACAATGAGCAGTTCTTC.

The chain employs TRBV4-3 and TRBJ1-4; 9 nucleotides align to TRBD1. V was pared by 4 bases and J by 9 bases, with 9 bases of the junction left unmatched. The CDR3 has 15 amino acids. In germline, CDR1 is LGHNA, CDR2 YSLEER. The CDR3 sequence is CASSREQGAKKKLFF. In nucleotides, the CDR3 is TGCGCCAGCAGCCGAGAACAGGGGGCTAAGAAAAAACTGTTTTTT.

In regard to this clone: Germline is not matched at one junction end, which may reflect a read error. The V and J genes are TRBV6-5 and TRBJ1-2; no definite D call. Germline V lookup: CDR1 MNHEY, CDR2 SVGAGI. The CDR3 totals 13 residues. The CDR3 DNA sequence: TGTGCCAGCAGCTACTTCACGGGGAGCGGCTACACCTTC. Translated, it gives CASSYFTGSGYTF.

The chain couples TRBV21-1 to TRBJ2-5; TRBD2 is the table's D call and was not checked against the DNA. TRBV21-1 constitutes a pseudogene. The CDR3 is 15 residues long. The CDR3 coding sequence is TGTGCCAGCAGCAAAGGGTCGGCAGGGAGGGAGACCCAGTACTTC. It yields the protein CASSKGSAGRETQYF.

CDR3 region: CASKLGGGFGKLFF. The CDR3 region has the DNA TGTGCCAGCAAGCTGGGGGGGGGCTTCGGAAAACTGTTTTTT. The chain carries TRBV27 and TRBJ1-4; D possibly corresponds to TRBD1 (6 bases). CDR3 size: 14 residues. From germline, CDR1 is MNHEY and CDR2 SMNVEV (reference sequence). Trimming cost V 7 bases and J 10 bases, with 19 bases left between them. The entire variable domain, with the rest obtained from reference TRBV27 and TRBJ1-4, is as follows: EAQVTQNPRYLITVTGKKLTVTCSQNMNHEYMSWYRQDPGLGLRQIYYSMNVEVTDKGDVPEGYKVSRKEKRNFPLILESPSPNQTSLYFCASKLGGGFGKLFFGSGTQLSVL.

CDR3 sequence: CATTIGTAVPETQYF. CDR3 nucleotides: TGTGCCACTACAATTGGTACGGCGGTACCAGAGACCCAGTACTTC. The rearrangement uses TRBV10-3 and TRBJ2-5; D is undetermined. The CDR3 consists of 15 residues. V was pared by 10 bases and J by 4 bases, with 22 bases between. Germline-derived CDR1 and CDR2 are ENHRY and SYGVKD.

The chain has TRBV19 and TRBJ1-3; the match to TRBD1 covers 8 bases. The CDR3 runs to 16 residues. Trimming cost V 4 bases and J 1 base; bases outside gene matches: 6. Germline lookup yields CDR1 LNHDA and CDR2 SQIVND (reference sequence). Written as DNA, the CDR3 is TGTGCCAGTAGTACGACAGGGGAGCTTTCTGGAAACACCATATATTTT. Amino acid sequence: CASSTTGELSGNTIYF.

This sequence joins TRBV5-1 and TRBJ2-1; 10 positions agree with TRBD1. Germline V gene lookup returns CDR1 SGHRS and CDR2 YFSETQ. Trimming took 3 bases from V and 6 from J; bases not matched to a gene: 6. The CDR3 consists of 15 residues. Here the CDR3 DNA reads TGCGCCAGCAGCTACAAGACAGGGGGCCTCAATGAGCAGTTCTTC. Its translation: CASSYKTGGLNEQFF. Together with reference TRBV5-1 and TRBJ2-1, the CDR3 gives the full variable domain: KAGVTQTPRYLIKTRGQQVTLSCSPISGHRSVSWYQQTPGQGLQFLFEYFSETQRNKGNFPGRFSGRQFSNSRSEMNVSTLELGDSALYLCASSYKTGGLNEQFFGPGTRLTVL.

The chain carries TRBV5-1 and TRBJ2-3; 11 bases line up with TRBD2. There are 15 residues in the CDR3. CDR1 is SGHRS and CDR2 is YFSETQ in the germline V gene. Trimming cost V 0 bases and J 4 bases; bases outside gene matches: 1. The CDR3 is CASSLELAGADTQYF. The CDR3, as DNA: TGCGCCAGCAGCTTGGAACTAGCGGGGGCAGATACGCAGTATTTT.

This chain joins TRBV5-4 and TRBJ1-2; D remains unclear. V was pared by 2 bases and J by 2 bases, with 13 bases between. The CDR3 consists of 15 residues. CDR1 is SGHNT, CDR2 YYREEE, per germline (reference sequence). CDR3: CASSLGRGRNYGYTF. In DNA, the CDR3 is TGTGCCAGCAGCTTAGGTAGAGGACGGAACTATGGCTACACCTTC. Full variable domain (remainder filled in from reference TRBV5-4 and TRBJ1-2): ETGVTQSPTHLIKTRGQQVTLRCSSQSGHNTVSWYQQALGQGPQFIFQYYREEENGRGNFPPRFSGLQFPNYSSELNVNALELDDSALYLCASSLGRGRNYGYTFGSGTRLTVV.

This clone was recorded only once. This chain connects TRBV7-6 to TRBJ1-2; no reliable D call. In germline, CDR1 is SGHVS, CDR2 FNYEAQ. The CDR3 is 13 residues long. Deletions cut 5 bases from V and 2 bases from J, with 9 bases between. CDR3 sequence reads: CASSPGLNYGYTF. The CDR3 nucleotides read TGTGCCAGCAGCCCTGGTTTAAACTATGGCTACACCTTC.

CDR3 region: CASSRRGSTGELFF. The CDR3 coding sequence is TGCGCCAGCAGCCGCAGGGGGAGTACCGGGGAGCTGTTTTTT. The gene calls are TRBV4-3 and TRBJ2-2, with TRBD1 matching 7 bases. J lost 5 bases, V lost 4 bases, and 4 bases had no gene match. Germline CDR1 reads LGHNA; CDR2 reads YSLEER. The CDR3 loop spans 14 amino acids.

The chain employs TRBV4-1 and TRBJ2-7, with 12 bases identical to TRBD2. Germline CDR1 and CDR2: MGHRA and YSYEKL. CDR3 length: 15 residues. V lost 4 bases to trimming and J lost 3 bases; unmatched junction nucleotides: 4. CDR3 loop: CASSPGLAGIYEQYF. The CDR3 DNA is TGCGCCAGCAGCCCTGGACTAGCGGGGATCTACGAGCAGTACTTC.

This clone turned up a few times. The rearrangement links TRBV7-3 to TRBJ1-6, with a possible D match to TRBD1 (5 bases). V was pared by 6 bases and J by 13 bases, with 19 bases between. The germline V gene encodes CDR1 SGHTA and CDR2 FQGTGA. This CDR3 is built from 14 residues. CDR3 bases: TGTGCCAGCAGTCACGGGACGGCCCGTTCGCCCCTCCACTTT. Translation gives CASSHGTARSPLHF. The full variable domain, completed using reference TRBV7-3 and TRBJ1-6, is GAGVSQTPSNKVTEKGKYVELRCDPISGHTALYWYRQSLGQGPEFLIYFQGTGAADDSGLPNDRFFAVRPEGSVSTLKIQRTERGDSAVYLCASSHGTARSPLHFGNGTRLTVT.

The rearrangement uses TRBV6-1 and TRBJ1-5; TRBD1 agrees at 11 bases. The length of the CDR3 is 15 residues. V lost 5 bases to trimming and J lost 6 bases; unmatched junction nucleotides: 6. Germline V gene data show CDR1 as MNHNS and CDR2 as SASEGT. The CDR3 bases are TGTGCCAGCAGTTCAGGGACAGGGGGTGTTCAGCCCCAGCATTTT. The encoded protein is CASSSGTGGVQPQHF.

This clone was seen only a few times. The J gene is TRBJ1-6, the V gene TRBV12-5; D unresolved. The V and J ends lost 1 base and 7 bases respectively, with 2 bases between them. The CDR3 consists of 12 residues. Germline values: CDR1 LGHNT, CDR2 FRNRAP. This CDR3 is CASGLGNSPLHF. The CDR3 region has the DNA TGTGCTAGTGGTTTGGGAAATTCACCCCTCCACTTT.

This clone was counted only a few times. The chain employs TRBV5-1 and TRBJ2-4; 8 bases fit TRBD2. CDR3 length equals 16 residues. V shed 4 bases, J shed 3 bases, and the junction held 9 bases outside the gene matches. CDR1 is SGHRS, CDR2 YFSETQ, per germline. The CDR3 DNA follows: TGCGCCAGCAGCCTCCGGACTAGCTCGGGCAAAAACATTCAGTACTTC. Residues: CASSLRTSSGKNIQYF. The whole variable domain, remainder taken from reference TRBV5-1 and TRBJ2-4, is KAGVTQTPRYLIKTRGQQVTLSCSPISGHRSVSWYQQTPGQGLQFLFEYFSETQRNKGNFPGRFSGRQFSNSRSEMNVSTLELGDSALYLCASSLRTSSGKNIQYFGAGTRLSVL.